The TCR beta chain under discussion was sequenced for a study of neurological immune-mediated disorders. Study context: Within the group of around 35 multiple sclerosis patients, roughly 30 were relapsing-remitting, while 3 were secondary progressive.

Whole-study findings and limits: For the multiple sclerosis repertoire cluster, no association with any clinical or MRI feature was found.

This clonotype was counted ten times or more. The antigen is not known. MiXCR, run by TCRdb on the 5' RACE reads, gives a single entry per CDR3 protein. This table has 55,000 to 70,000 distinct CDR3 sequences, under 5.5% appearing once. Germline loops: CDR1 SGHAT, CDR2 FQNNGV. The CDR3 length is 13 residues. V shed 1 base and J shed 5 bases, with 7 bases lying between them. Input material: PBMCs. The receptor was derived from a woman aged 50 to 60 with multiple sclerosis. The chain is built from TRBV11-2 and TRBJ2-3; a weak D match, TRBD1 (5 bases). The CDR3 protein is CASSLGQGDTQYF. In DNA, the CDR3 is TGTGCCAGCAGCTTAGGGCAGGGAGATACGCAGTATTTT.